The T cell receptor beta chain described here comes from a study of OX40 agonist ivuxolimab in advanced cancers. Study information: Three patients showed partial responses: one hepatocellular carcinoma and two cutaneous melanoma cases. General observations from the study: CD8+ T cells showed, on average, more clonal expansion than CD4+ cells.

Clones were sequenced by immunoSEQ multiplex PCR, and TCRdb holds only the in-frame ones, with some missing. The repertoire consists of about 76,000 clones, with 80% to 90% occurring once and the leading ten covering roughly 5.5%. Of note for this clone: As yet, its antigen is unknown.

CDR3 length: 15 amino acids. The ends were cut back, 0 bases at V and 7 bases at J, with 12 bases in the middle. The sample in question was CD4+ or CD8+ T cells sorted from blood, obtained in a trial of the OX40 agonist ivuxolimab. The receptor was derived from an adult with an advanced solid tumor such as melanoma, head and neck, liver or kidney cancer. The chain couples TRBV23-1 to TRBJ2-2; D gene ambiguous. TRBV23-1 carries the ORF label, with uncertain function. CDR3 protein: CASSQSYPAGGELFF. CDR3 coding DNA: TGCGCCAGCAGTCAATCCTATCCGGCTGGCGGGGAGCTGTTTTTT.